These 2 T cell receptor beta chains were sequenced from one sample in a study of blood T cell repertoires in COVID-19. Some clones are missing from TCRdb's copy, which holds only in-frame ones; the method was immunoSEQ multiplex PCR. The sample lists 150,000 or so clones; 88% were seen once. The sample was peripheral blood. The receptors derive from a man aged 55-75 years with acute or convalescent COVID-19.

This chain joins TRBV5-1 and TRBJ2-3, with 12 bases matching TRBD2. Germline trimming cut 4 bases from V and 2 bases from J; bases unmatched to any gene: 2. This CDR3 comprises 15 residues. Germline values: CDR1 SGHRS, CDR2 YFSETQ. The CDR3 DNA sequence: TGCGCCAGCAGCCGGACTAGCGGGAACACAGATACGCAGTATTTT. Translated, it gives CASSRTSGNTDTQYF. Variable domain in full (rest from reference TRBV5-1 and TRBJ2-3): KAGVTQTPRYLIKTRGQQVTLSCSPISGHRSVSWYQQTPGQGLQFLFEYFSETQRNKGNFPGRFSGRQFSNSRSEMNVSTLELGDSALYLCASSRTSGNTDTQYFGPGTRLTVL.

The genes are TRBV6-5 and TRBJ2-7, with D perhaps TRBD1 (5 bases). This CDR3 has 14 amino acids. Germline loops: CDR1 MNHEY, CDR2 SVGAGI. Deletions cut 2 bases from V and 4 bases from J, with 12 bases between. The CDR3 protein is CASSYKAGFYEQYV. In nucleotides, the CDR3 is TGTGCCAGCAGTTACAAGGCAGGGTTTTACGAGCAGTACGTC.